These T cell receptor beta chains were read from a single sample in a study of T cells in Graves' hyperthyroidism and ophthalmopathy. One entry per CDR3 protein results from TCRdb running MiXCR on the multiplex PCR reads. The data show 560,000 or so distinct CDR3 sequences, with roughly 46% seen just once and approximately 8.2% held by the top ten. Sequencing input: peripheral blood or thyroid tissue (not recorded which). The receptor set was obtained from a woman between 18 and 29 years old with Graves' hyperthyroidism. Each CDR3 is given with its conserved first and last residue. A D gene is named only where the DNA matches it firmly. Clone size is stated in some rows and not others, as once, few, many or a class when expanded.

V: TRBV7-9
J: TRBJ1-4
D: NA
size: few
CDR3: CASSPATTNEKLFF
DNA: TGTGCCAGCAGCCCAGCCACAACTAATGAAAAACTGTTTTTT

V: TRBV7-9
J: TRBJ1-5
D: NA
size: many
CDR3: CASRPIGTESNQPQHF
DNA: TGTGCCAGCAGACCCATCGGGACGGAATCCAATCAGCCCCAGCATTTT

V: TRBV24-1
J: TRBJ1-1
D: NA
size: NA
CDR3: CATSDLVYRLQGNTEAFF
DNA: TGTGCCACCAGTGATTTGGTGTACCGACTGCAGGGGAACACTGAAGCTTTCTTT

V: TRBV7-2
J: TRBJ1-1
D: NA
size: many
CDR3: CASSLVVRNTEAFF
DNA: TGTGCCAGCAGCTTGGTCGTGAGGAACACTGAAGCTTTCTTT

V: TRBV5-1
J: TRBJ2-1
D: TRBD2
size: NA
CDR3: CASSLVGEGYNEQFF
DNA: TGCGCCAGCAGCTTGGTAGGGGAGGGCTACAATGAGCAGTTCTTC

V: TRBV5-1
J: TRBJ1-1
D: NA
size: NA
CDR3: CASNRRGGAEAFF
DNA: TGCGCCAGCAACAGGAGGGGAGGGGCTGAAGCTTTCTTT

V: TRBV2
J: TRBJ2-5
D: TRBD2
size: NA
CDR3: CACVALAGDRAETQYF
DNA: TGTGCCTGCGTAGCACTAGCGGGAGACAGGGCGGAGACCCAGTACTTC

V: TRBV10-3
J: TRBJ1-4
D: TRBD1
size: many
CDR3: CAISESNLQGDEKLFF
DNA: TGTGCCATCAGTGAGTCGAATCTGCAGGGGGACGAAAAACTGTTTTTT

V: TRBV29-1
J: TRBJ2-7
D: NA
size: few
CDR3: CSGGAYYEQYF
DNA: TGCAGCGGTGGAGCCTACTACGAGCAGTACTTC

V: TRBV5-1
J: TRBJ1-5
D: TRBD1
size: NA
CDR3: CASSYRGLDQPQHF
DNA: TGCGCCAGCAGCTACAGGGGGCTTGATCAGCCCCAGCATTTT

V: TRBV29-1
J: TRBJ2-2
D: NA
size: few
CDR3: CSVWDLAGELFF
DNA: TGCAGCGTTTGGGATTTAGCCGGGGAGCTGTTTTTT

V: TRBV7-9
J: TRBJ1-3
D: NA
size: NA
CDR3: CASSFGQLGNTIYF
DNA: TGTGCCAGCAGCTTCGGACAGCTAGGAAACACCATATATTTT

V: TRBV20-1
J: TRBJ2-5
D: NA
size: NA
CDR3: CSASRPGVLQETQYF
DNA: TGCAGTGCTAGTCGGCCGGGAGTCCTCCAAGAGACCCAGTACTTC

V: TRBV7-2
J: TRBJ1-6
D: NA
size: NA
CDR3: CASSTGHNYNSPLHF
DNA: TGTGCCAGCAGCACCGGACACAATTATAATTCACCCCTCCACTTT

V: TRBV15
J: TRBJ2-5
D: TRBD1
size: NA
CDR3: CATSTDRGRETQYF
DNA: TGTGCCACCAGCACCGACAGGGGGCGAGAGACCCAGTACTTC

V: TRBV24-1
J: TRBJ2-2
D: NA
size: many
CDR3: CATSDLRDTGELFF
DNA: TGTGCCACCAGTGATTTGCGGGACACCGGGGAGCTGTTTTTT

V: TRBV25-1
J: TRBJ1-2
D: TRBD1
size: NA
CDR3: CASWTGPNYGYTF
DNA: TGTGCCAGCTGGACAGGTCCTAACTATGGCTACACCTTC

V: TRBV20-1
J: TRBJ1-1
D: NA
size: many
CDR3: CSAEGWEGTEAFF
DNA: TGCAGTGCTGAGGGATGGGAGGGCACTGAAGCTTTCTTT

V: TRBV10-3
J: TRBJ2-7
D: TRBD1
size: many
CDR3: CAISEPGQGSYEQYF
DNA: TGTGCCATCAGTGAGCCGGGACAGGGATCCTACGAGCAGTACTTC

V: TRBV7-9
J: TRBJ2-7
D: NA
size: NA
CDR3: CASSAPGGLYEQYF
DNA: TGTGCCAGCAGCGCCCCTGGGGGACTCTACGAGCAGTACTTC

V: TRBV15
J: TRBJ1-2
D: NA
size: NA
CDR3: CATGRDRGNYGYTF
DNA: TGTGCCACCGGCAGAGACCGGGGGAACTATGGCTACACCTTC

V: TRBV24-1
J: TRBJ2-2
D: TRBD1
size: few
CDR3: CATSDKQGGGTGELFF
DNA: TGTGCCACCAGTGACAAACAGGGGGGCGGCACCGGGGAGCTGTTTTTT

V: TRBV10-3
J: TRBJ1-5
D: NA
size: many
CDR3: CAISVSETYGNQPQHF
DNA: TGTGCCATCAGTGTGTCGGAGACCTATGGCAATCAGCCCCAGCATTTT

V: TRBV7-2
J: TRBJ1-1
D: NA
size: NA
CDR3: CASSLRAGMNTEAFF
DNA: TGTGCCAGCAGCTTACGGGCGGGTATGAACACTGAAGCTTTCTTT

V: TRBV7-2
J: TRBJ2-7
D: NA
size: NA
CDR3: CASSLEYGMPYEQYF
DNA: TGTGCCAGCAGCTTAGAGTACGGAATGCCCTACGAGCAGTACTTC

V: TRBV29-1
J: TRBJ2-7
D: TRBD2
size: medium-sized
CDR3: CSVSGLAGFYEQYF
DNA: TGCAGCGTGAGTGGGCTAGCGGGATTCTACGAGCAGTACTTC

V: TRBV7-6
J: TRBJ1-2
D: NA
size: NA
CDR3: CASSLERGGYGYTF
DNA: TGTGCCAGCAGCTTGGAACGGGGCGGCTATGGCTACACCTTC

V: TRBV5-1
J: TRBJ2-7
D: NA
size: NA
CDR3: CASTPGTTSYEQYF
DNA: TGCGCCAGCACCCCCGGGACCACGAGTTACGAGCAGTACTTC

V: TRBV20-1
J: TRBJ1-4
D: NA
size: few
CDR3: CSAIGSTNEKLFF
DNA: TGCAGTGCTATAGGGAGCACTAATGAAAAACTGTTTTTT

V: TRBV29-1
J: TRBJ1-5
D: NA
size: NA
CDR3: CSVGQPFIYPQHF
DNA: TGCAGCGTTGGGCAGCCCTTTATCTATCCCCAGCATTTT

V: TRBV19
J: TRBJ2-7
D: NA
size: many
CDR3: CASTRGLTYEQYF
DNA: TGTGCCAGTACCCGGGGACTGACCTACGAGCAGTACTTC

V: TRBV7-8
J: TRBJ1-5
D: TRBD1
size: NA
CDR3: CASSLRTGWDQPQHF
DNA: TGTGCCAGCAGCCTTCGGACAGGGTGGGATCAGCCCCAGCATTTT

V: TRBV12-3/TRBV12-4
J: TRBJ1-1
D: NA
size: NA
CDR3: CASSLIRGGGLTEAFF
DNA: TGTGCCAGCAGTTTGATTCGGGGGGGGGGGCTTACTGAAGCTTTCTTT

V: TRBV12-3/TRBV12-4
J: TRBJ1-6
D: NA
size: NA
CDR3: CASTPDSLHF
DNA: TGTGCCAGCACACCGGACTCCCTCCACTTT

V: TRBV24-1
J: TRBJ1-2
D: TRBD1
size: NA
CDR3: CATSDPGQGTYGYTF
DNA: TGTGCCACCAGTGATCCGGGACAGGGGACCTATGGCTACACCTTC

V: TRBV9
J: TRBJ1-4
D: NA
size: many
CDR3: CASSVAPAEKLFF
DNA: TGTGCCAGCAGCGTAGCGCCAGCCGAAAAACTGTTTTTT

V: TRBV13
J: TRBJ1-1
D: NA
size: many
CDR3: CASSLEGQLNTEAFF
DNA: TGTGCCAGCAGCTTAGAAGGACAGCTGAACACTGAAGCTTTCTTT

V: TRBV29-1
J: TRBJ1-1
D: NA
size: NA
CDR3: CSVDNPQGMNTEAFF
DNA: TGCAGCGTTGATAATCCACAAGGCATGAACACTGAAGCTTTCTTT

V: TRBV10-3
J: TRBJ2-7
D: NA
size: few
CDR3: CASRPGGGNVYEQYF
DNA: TGTGCCAGCAGGCCCGGAGGGGGGAATGTTTACGAGCAGTACTTC

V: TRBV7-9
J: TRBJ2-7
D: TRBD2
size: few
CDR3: CASSMGLAPYEQYF
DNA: TGTGCCAGCAGCATGGGACTAGCCCCCTACGAGCAGTACTTC

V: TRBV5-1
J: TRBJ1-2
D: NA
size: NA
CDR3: CASSLGDAVLDYTF
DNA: TGCGCCAGCAGCTTGGGGGATGCGGTTTTGGACTACACCTTC

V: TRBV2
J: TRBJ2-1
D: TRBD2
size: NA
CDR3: CANSGTMNNEQFF
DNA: TGTGCCAACTCCGGGACTATGAACAATGAGCAGTTCTTC

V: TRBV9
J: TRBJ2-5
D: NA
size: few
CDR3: CASSVARDFQETQYF
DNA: TGTGCCAGCAGCGTAGCCCGGGACTTCCAAGAGACCCAGTACTTC

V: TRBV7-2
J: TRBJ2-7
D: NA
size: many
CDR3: CASSLGQGYSYEQYF
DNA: TGTGCCAGCAGCTTAGGGCAGGGGTACTCCTACGAGCAGTACTTC

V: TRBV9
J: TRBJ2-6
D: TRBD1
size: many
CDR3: CASSSPGQNHVLTF
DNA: TGTGCCAGCAGCTCTCCGGGACAGAATCACGTCCTGACTTTC

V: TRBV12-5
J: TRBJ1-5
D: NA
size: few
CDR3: CASATSGNQPQHF
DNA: TGTGCCAGCGCCACGTCCGGCAATCAGCCCCAGCATTTT

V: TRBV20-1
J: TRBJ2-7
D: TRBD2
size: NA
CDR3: CSARDRAYGLAGLDEQYF
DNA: TGCAGTGCTAGGGACAGGGCCTATGGACTAGCGGGTTTGGACGAGCAGTACTTC

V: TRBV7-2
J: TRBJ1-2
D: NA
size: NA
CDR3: CASSLVGGDNYGYTF
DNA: TGTGCCAGCAGCTTAGTGGGGGGAGACAACTATGGCTACACCTTC

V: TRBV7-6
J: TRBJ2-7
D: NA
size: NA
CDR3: CASSLGTPNYEQHF
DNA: TGTGCCAGCAGCTTAGGCACTCCCAACTACGAGCAGCACTTC

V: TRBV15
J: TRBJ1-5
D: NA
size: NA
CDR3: CATRQVGNQPQHF
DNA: TGTGCCACCCGACAGGTTGGCAATCAGCCCCAGCATTTT

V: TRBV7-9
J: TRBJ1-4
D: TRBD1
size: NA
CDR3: CATRQGNEKLFF
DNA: TGTGCCACCCGACAGGGTAATGAAAAACTGTTTTTT